The clone carrying this TCR beta chain was seen more than once but under ten times. Its antigen is currently unknown. The CDR3 length is 12 residues. The V gene lost 5 bases and the J gene lost 7 bases, with 9 bases spanning the gap. The germline CDR1 and CDR2 sequences are SGHTA and FQGTGA. This record comes from a study of post-analysis software for immune sequencing data. Overall study: Multiple sclerosis in the patients followed relapsing-remitting, secondary progressive and progressive-relapsing courses.

Unique molecular identifiers were carried by the TCR beta cDNA libraries. TCRdb itself ran the PCR reads through MiXCR, one entry per CDR3 protein. The sample holds roughly 400,000 distinct CDR3 sequences, 39% seen once. Study-wide results and limits: A few TRBV segments, TRBV5-6, TRBV5-1 and TRBV20-1 among them, were found more frequent in patients than controls. Compared against controls, patients with multiple sclerosis displayed significantly lower normalized Chao1 diversity. F measure grouped same-batch samples tightly together.

This chain links TRBV7-3 with TRBJ2-1, with D hard to call. Sequenced input: blood. The sequence came from a girl under 10 years old with multiple sclerosis. The CDR3 DNA sequence: TGTGCCAGCAGCCAAACCGCTAATGAGCAGTTCTTC. Translated, it gives CASSQTANEQFF.